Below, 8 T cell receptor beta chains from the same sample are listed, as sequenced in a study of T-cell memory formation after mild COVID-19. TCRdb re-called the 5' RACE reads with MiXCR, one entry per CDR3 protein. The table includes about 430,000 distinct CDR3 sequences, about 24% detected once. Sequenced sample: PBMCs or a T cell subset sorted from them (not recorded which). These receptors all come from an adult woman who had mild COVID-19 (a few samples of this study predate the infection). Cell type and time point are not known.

CDR3 loop: CASSQTGGTKHNEQFF. In DNA form, the CDR3 reads TGTGCCAGCAGCCAAACGGGAGGAACTAAACACAATGAGCAGTTCTTC. This chain links TRBV7-3 with TRBJ2-1; 7 bases are shared with TRBD2. The junction had 12 bases not matched to a gene; V was cut back by 5 bases and J by 5 bases. Germline values: CDR1 SGHTA, CDR2 FQGTGA. This CDR3 region has 16 residues.

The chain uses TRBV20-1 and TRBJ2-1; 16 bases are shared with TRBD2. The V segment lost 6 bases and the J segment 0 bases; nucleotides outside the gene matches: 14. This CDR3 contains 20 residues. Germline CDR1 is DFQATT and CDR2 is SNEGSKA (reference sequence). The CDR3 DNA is TGCAGTGCCCCCCTCGTTGGGGGACTAGCGGGAGGGAGCTCCTACAATGAGCAGTTCTTC. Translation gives CSAPLVGGLAGGSSYNEQFF.

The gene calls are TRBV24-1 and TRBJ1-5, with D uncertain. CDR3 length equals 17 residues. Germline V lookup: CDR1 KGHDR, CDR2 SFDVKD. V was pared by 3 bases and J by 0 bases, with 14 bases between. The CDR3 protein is CATSDRGKLNSNQPQHF. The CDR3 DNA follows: TGTGCCACCAGTGATCGGGGAAAGCTGAATAGCAATCAGCCCCAGCATTTT.

CDR3 residues: CASSYGTDAYNEQFF. As DNA, the CDR3 is TGTGCCAGCAGCTACGGGACGGATGCCTACAATGAGCAGTTCTTC. The chain combines TRBV12-3 or TRBV12-4 with TRBJ2-1; either TRBD1 or TRBD2 may fit D (5 bases each). V was trimmed by 6 bases and J by 2 bases, leaving 14 bases between them. CDR3 length: 15 residues.

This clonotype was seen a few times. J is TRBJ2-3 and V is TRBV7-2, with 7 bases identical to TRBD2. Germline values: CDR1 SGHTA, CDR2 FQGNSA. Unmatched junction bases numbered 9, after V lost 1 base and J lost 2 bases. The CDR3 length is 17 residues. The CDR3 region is CASSLGVDGGTTDTQYF. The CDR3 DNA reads TGTGCCAGCAGCTTAGGCGTTGACGGGGGGACCACAGATACGCAGTATTTT.

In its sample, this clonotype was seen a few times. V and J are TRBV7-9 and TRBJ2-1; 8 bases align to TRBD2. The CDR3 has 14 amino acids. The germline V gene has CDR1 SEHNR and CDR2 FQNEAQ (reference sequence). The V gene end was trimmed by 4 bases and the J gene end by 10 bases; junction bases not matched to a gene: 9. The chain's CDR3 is CASSSSGLGGEQFF. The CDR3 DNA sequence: TGTGCCAGCAGCTCGTCGGGACTAGGCGGGGAGCAGTTCTTC.

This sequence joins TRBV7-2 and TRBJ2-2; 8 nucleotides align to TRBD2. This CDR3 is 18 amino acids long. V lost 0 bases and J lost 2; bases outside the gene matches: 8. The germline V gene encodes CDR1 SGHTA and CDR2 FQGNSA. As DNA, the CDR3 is TGTGCCAGCAGCTTAGCTTGGAGCGGGAGAGGAAACACCGGGGAGCTGTTTTTT. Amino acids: CASSLAWSGRGNTGELFF.

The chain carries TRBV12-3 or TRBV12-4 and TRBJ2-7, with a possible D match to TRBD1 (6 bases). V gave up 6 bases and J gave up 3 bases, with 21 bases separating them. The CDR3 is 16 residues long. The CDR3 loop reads CASSPRWSQGLYEQYF. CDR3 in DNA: TGTGCCAGCAGCCCAAGGTGGTCCCAGGGGCTCTACGAGCAGTACTTC.